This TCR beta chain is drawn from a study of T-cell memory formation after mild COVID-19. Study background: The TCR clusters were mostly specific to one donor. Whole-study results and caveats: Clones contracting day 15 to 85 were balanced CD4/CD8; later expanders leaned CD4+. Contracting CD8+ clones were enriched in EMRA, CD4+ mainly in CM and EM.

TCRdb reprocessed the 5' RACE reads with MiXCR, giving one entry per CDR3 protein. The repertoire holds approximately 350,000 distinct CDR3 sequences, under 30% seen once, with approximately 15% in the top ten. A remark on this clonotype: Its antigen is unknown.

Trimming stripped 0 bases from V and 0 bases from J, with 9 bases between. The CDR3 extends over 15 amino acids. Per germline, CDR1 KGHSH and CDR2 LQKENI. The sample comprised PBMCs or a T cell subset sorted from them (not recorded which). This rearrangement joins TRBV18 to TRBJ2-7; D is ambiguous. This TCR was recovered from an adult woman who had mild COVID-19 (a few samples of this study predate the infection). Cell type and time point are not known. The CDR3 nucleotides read TGTGCCAGCTCACCACCAGGGTTGTTCTCCTACGAGCAGTACTTC. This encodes CASSPPGLFSYEQYF.